What follows are 20 T cell receptor beta chains derived from one specimen sequenced in a study of tumor and adjacent non-tumor tissue in lung cancer. A modified ARM-PCR protocol with three rounds of nested PCR amplified TCRbeta. TCRdb independently ran MiXCR on the multiplex PCR reads; one entry per CDR3 protein. The data show 55,000 to 75,000 distinct CDR3 sequences, 50% to 60% seen once. This sample's RNA came from whole unsorted tissue. The sequenced material came from lung tumor tissue. The receptor set was obtained from a man aged 50 to 60 with non-small cell lung cancer.

Ten or more counts support this clonotype. The gene calls are TRBV12-5 and TRBJ2-1; D gene unclear. Germline loops: CDR1 LGHNT, CDR2 FRNRAP. The CDR3 sequence is 14 residues long. The V and J ends lost 6 bases and 1 base respectively, with 10 bases between them. Here the CDR3 reads CASGVGNSYNEQFF. The CDR3 coding sequence is TGTGCTAGTGGGGTGGGGAATTCCTACAATGAGCAGTTCTTC.

The chain combines TRBV28 with TRBJ2-7; D gene ambiguous. This CDR3 spans 12 amino acids. The germline gives CDR1 MDHEN, CDR2 SYDVKM. The V end was cut by 2 bases, the J end by 6 bases, with 8 bases between. CDR3 loop: CASSLQGLEQYF. CDR3 DNA: TGTGCCAGCAGTTTACAAGGGCTCGAGCAGTACTTC.

About this clonotype itself: This is likely a read error, given that the CDR3 carries no conserved phenylalanine or tryptophan at its end. V usage is TRBV11-3 and J usage is TRBJ2-3; D tentatively fits TRBD1 or TRBD2 (6 bases each). The CDR3 is 13 residues long. V was clipped by 5 bases and J by 5 bases, with 11 bases between them. From germline, CDR1 is SGHNT and CDR2 YENEEA. The DNA of the CDR3 is TGTGCCAGCAGCGTCAAGGGGGGAGATACGCAGTATATT. Translation gives CASSVKGGDTQYI.

For this clonotype: Since no conserved phenylalanine or tryptophan closes the CDR3, a read error is the likely cause. The limits of the CDR3 on the DNA are not certain, so only TCRdb's listed CDR3 is given. The V and J genes are TRBV10-2 and TRBJ2-7. The CDR3 length is 14 residues, termini included. Germline loops: CDR1 WSHSY, CDR2 SAAADI. This CDR3 reads CASRRNSSSYEQYY.

A remark on this clonotype: Sequence at one end of the junction differs from germline and may be a read error. The chain uses TRBV5-1 and TRBJ2-2; D is ambiguous. The CDR3 runs to 12 residues. CDR1 and CDR2 (germline): SGHRS, YFSETQ. The CDR3 DNA follows: TGCCCCAGCAGATTCGATACCGGGGAGCTGTTTTTT. Protein sequence: CPSRFDTGELFF. Complete variable domain (other parts from reference TRBV5-1 and TRBJ2-2): KAGVTQTPRYLIKTRGQQVTLSCSPISGHRSVSWYQQTPGQGLQFLFEYFSETQRNKGNFPGRFSGRQFSNSRSEMNVSTLELGDSALYLCPSRFDTGELFFGEGSRLTVL.

Details on this clonotype: This sequence may be a read error, since a much larger clone differs from it by one base. The DNA of the CDR3 is TGTGTCAGCAGTGAGGGGGCAGGCGATGAGCAGTTCTTC. It is translated as CVSSEGAGDEQFF. The chain recombines TRBV6-1 with TRBJ2-1; 7 bases are shared with TRBD1. This CDR3 has 13 residues. Germline-derived CDR1 and CDR2 are MNHNS and SASEGT.

Concerning this clonotype itself: A read error is possible here, since a much larger clone lies one base away. The chain has TRBV29-1 and TRBJ2-7; 8 nucleotides align to TRBD2. The J segment lost 6 bases and the V segment lost 0 bases, leaving 7 bases of the junction unmatched. CDR1 and CDR2 from the germline V gene are SQVTM and ANQGSEA. This CDR3 is built from 14 residues. The CDR3, as DNA: TGCAGCGTTGAAGATACCGTGACTAGCGCCGAGCAGTACTTC. Translation gives CSVEDTVTSAEQYF.

Only one count was recorded for this clonotype. Compared with germline, one end of the junction differs, possibly owing to a read error. The chain employs TRBV10-3 and TRBJ2-7, with a weak D call TRBD2 (6 bases). CDR1 is ENHRY and CDR2 is SYGVKD in the germline V gene. This CDR3 spans 13 amino acids. Here the CDR3 DNA reads TGTGCCAACTCGTATGGGGGGTTCGATGAGCAATACTTC. It translates to CANSYGGFDEQYF.

Concerning this clonotype itself: One end of the junction is discordant with germline, which a read error may explain. The chain couples TRBV7-9 to TRBJ2-3; D remains unclear. The CDR3 covers 15 residues. CDR1 is SEHNR and CDR2 is FQNEAQ in the germline V gene (reference sequence). Here the CDR3 DNA reads TGTGCCAGCAGCATCCCTAGGGTGGGCCCAGATAGGCAGTATTTT. Translated, it gives CASSIPRVGPDRQYF.

V usage is TRBV11-2 and J usage is TRBJ2-7, with unresolved D. Germline values: CDR1 SGHAT, CDR2 FQNNGV. V dropped 4 bases and J dropped 6 bases, with 10 bases sitting between them. The CDR3 runs to 12 residues. The CDR3 loop is CASSSIPGEQYF. The DNA of the CDR3 is TGTGCCAGCAGCTCCATCCCCGGCGAGCAGTACTTC.

The table lists this clonotype with a few counts. V usage is TRBV7-8 and J usage is TRBJ2-1, with D possibly being TRBD2 (6 bases). Germline CDR1 and CDR2: SGHVS and FQNEAQ. V shed 0 bases and J shed 2 bases, with 8 bases lying between them. This CDR3 has 15 residues. CDR3 DNA: TGTGCCAGCAGCTTAGCCGGGAGTGCCTACAATGAGCAGTTCTTC. Amino acids: CASSLAGSAYNEQFF.

This clonotype was recorded many times. The V and J genes are TRBV6-6 and TRBJ1-2; D call uncertain. The CDR3 contains 13 residues. Germline CDR1 and CDR2: MNHNY and SVGAGI (reference sequence). V lost 5 bases, J lost 2 bases, and 9 bases lay in between. DNA for the CDR3: TGTGCCAGCAGTCACCAGGCGAACTATGGCTACACCTTC. This codes for CASSHQANYGYTF.

This clonotype was observed at least ten times. This sequence joins TRBV4-2 and TRBJ1-1; the D gene is possibly TRBD1 (5 bases). This CDR3 is built from 14 residues. From germline, CDR1 is LGHNA and CDR2 YNFKEQ. The V and J ends lost 0 bases and 10 bases respectively, with 15 bases between them. CDR3 DNA sequence: TGTGCCAGCAGCCAAGACACACCGGGGGGGTCAGCTTTCTTT. This gives the protein CASSQDTPGGSAFF.

The genes are TRBV2 and TRBJ1-5; no clear D. The CDR3 contains 15 residues. V lost 1 base and J 13 bases, leaving 20 bases between the germline ends. CDR1 and CDR2 (germline): SNHLY, FYNNEI. The CDR3 is CASSEVETSAMSQHF. As DNA, the CDR3 is TGTGCCAGCAGTGAAGTAGAGACTTCCGCTATGAGTCAGCATTTT.

Worth noting for this clonotype: Because it lacks the conserved phenylalanine or tryptophan at the end, this CDR3 is likely a read error. The chain couples TRBV5-6 to TRBJ2-1; D not certain. V was shortened by 0 bases and J by 1 base, with 8 bases between the two germline ends. The CDR3 extends over 15 amino acids. The germline V gene encodes CDR1 SGHDT and CDR2 YYEEEE. CDR3 in amino acids: CASSLAWISYNEQFS. CDR3 nucleotide sequence: TGTGCCAGCAGCTTGGCTTGGATATCCTACAATGAGCAGTTCTCC.

This clonotype was picked up a small number of times. Its ends do not fully match the called genes, so a read error is possible. V gene TRBV5-1 combines with J gene TRBJ2-3; 11 positions match TRBD2. The CDR3 runs to 17 residues. Germline CDR1 SGHRS, CDR2 YFSETQ. The CDR3, as DNA: TGCGCCAGCAGCTCCCTAGCGGGAGGACTCCAGAGAGATGCGCAGTATTTT. Amino acids: CASSSLAGGLQRDAQYF.

Notes on this clonotype: At one of its ends the junction is not consistent with the germline gene, which may arise from a read error. The V and J genes are TRBV4-2 and TRBJ2-7, with TRBD2 identical over 9 bases. This CDR3 spans 17 amino acids. Germline V gene data show CDR1 as LGHNA and CDR2 as YNFKEQ. The CDR3 nucleotides read TGTGCCAGTAGCCATGATAGGGGAGCGGGGGGCGCCTACGAGCAGTACTTC. This translates into CASSHDRGAGGAYEQYF.

This chain connects TRBV11-3 to TRBJ2-3; 11 bases are a match to TRBD2. Germline CDR1 is SGHNT and CDR2 is YENEEA. This CDR3 spans 15 amino acids. The CDR3 DNA reads as TGTCCCAACAGCGCCGGGACTAGCGGTACAGATACGCAGTATTTT. This codes for CPNSAGTSGTDTQYF.

The gene calls are TRBV7-9 and TRBJ2-7; 8 bases are shared with TRBD1. The CDR3 has 14 residues. After removal of 5 bases from V and 5 bases from J, the junction contained 8 bases not matched to a gene. Germline loops: CDR1 SEHNR, CDR2 FQNEAQ (reference sequence). CDR3 region: CASSRRTGTHEQYF. The CDR3 DNA reads TGTGCCAGCAGCCGTCGGACAGGGACCCACGAGCAGTACTTC.

This clonotype was counted a few times. It may be a read error: a sequence one base away is much more abundant. The chain recombines TRBV16 with TRBJ1-5; D is possibly TRBD1 (5 bases). The V and J ends lost 2 bases and 4 bases respectively, with 6 bases between them. CDR1 KGHSY and CDR2 FQNENV come from the germline V gene. This CDR3 has 13 amino acids. Here the CDR3 reads CASSQQGNQPQHF. The CDR3 DNA follows: TGTGCCAGCAGCCAACAGGGAAATCAGCCCCAGCATTTT.